What follows are 5 T cell receptor beta chains derived from one specimen sequenced in a study of control samples from healthy donors and cancer patients. Profiling relied on immunoSEQ multiplex PCR, and the TCRdb table lists in-frame clones only, not all of them. The sample has 60,000 to 85,000 clones, roughly 92% seen once. Sequencing used blood. These receptor sequences come from a woman aged 55-75 years in good health.

The rearrangement links TRBV19 to TRBJ2-5, with D perhaps TRBD2 (6 bases). The CDR3 has 14 residues. Trimming cost V 4 bases and J 2 bases, with 11 bases left between them. Germline values: CDR1 LNHDA, CDR2 SQIVND (reference sequence). The DNA of the CDR3 is TGTGCCAGTAGTAACGCCCGGGAGCAAGAGACCCAGTACTTC. Translating it yields CASSNAREQETQYF.

The rearrangement links TRBV24-1 to TRBJ1-4; no clear D gene. The CDR3 is made up of 13 amino acids. Trimming removed 7 bases at V and 5 bases at J, with 10 bases between. CDR1 is KGHDR, CDR2 SFDVKD, per germline. The CDR3, as DNA: TGTGCCACCAGCCGACCGGGGAATGAAAAACTGTTTTTT. Translated: CATSRPGNEKLFF.

Only a few counts were recorded for this clone. This chain uses TRBV29-1 with TRBJ1-2; D is undetermined. Germline CDR1 SQVTM, CDR2 ANQGSEA. V lost 4 bases to trimming and J lost 3 bases, with 12 bases between them. This CDR3 is built from 13 residues. The CDR3 DNA reads as TGCAGCGTTGTATCGGGGAATGACTATGGCTACACCTTC. Translating gives CSVVSGNDYGYTF.

The V call is TRBV7-2, the J call TRBJ2-3, with 7 bases identical to TRBD2. J lost 3 bases, V lost 3 bases, and 3 bases had no gene match. Looked up from germline, CDR1 is SGHTA and CDR2 is FQGNSA. The CDR3 is 14 residues long. The CDR3 DNA reads TGTGCCAGCAGCTTTAGCGGGTCAACAGATACGCAGTATTTT. Translating it yields CASSFSGSTDTQYF.

The rearrangement uses TRBV19 and TRBJ2-1, with TRBD2 matching 10 bases. CDR3 length: 14 amino acids. Germline CDR1 reads LNHDA; CDR2 reads SQIVND (reference sequence). V trimming: 5 bases; J trimming: 4 bases; junction bases outside the gene matches: 2. As DNA, the CDR3 is TGTGCCAGTAGTTATAGCGGGAGGTACAATGAGCAGTTCTTC. Its protein product is CASSYSGRYNEQFF. Looking up the rest from reference TRBV19 and TRBJ2-1 gives the full variable domain: DGGITQSPKYLFRKEGQNVTLSCEQNLNHDAMYWYRQDPGQGLRLIYYSQIVNDFQKGDIAEGYSVSREKKESFPLTVTSAQKNPTAFYLCASSYSGRYNEQFFGPGTRLTVL.